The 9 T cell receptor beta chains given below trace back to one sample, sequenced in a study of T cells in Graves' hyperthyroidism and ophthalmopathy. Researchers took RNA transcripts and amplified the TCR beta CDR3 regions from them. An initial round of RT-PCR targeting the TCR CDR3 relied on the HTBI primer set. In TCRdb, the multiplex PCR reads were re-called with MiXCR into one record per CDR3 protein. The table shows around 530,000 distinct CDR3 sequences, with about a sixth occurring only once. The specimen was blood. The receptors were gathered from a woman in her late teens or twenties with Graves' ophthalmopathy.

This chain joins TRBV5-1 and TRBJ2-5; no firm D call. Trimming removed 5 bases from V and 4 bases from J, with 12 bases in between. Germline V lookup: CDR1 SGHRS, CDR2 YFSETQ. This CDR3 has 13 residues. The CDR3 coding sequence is TGCGCCAGCAGAGTGGGAATGGCAGAGACCCAGTACTTC. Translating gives CASRVGMAETQYF.

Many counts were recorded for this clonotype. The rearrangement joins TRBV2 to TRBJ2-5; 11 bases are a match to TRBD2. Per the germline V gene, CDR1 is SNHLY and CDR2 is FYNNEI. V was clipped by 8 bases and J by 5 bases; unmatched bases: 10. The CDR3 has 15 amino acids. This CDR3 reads CASSETSGDVETQYF. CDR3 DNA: TGTGCCAGCTCCGAGACTAGCGGGGACGTGGAGACCCAGTACTTC.

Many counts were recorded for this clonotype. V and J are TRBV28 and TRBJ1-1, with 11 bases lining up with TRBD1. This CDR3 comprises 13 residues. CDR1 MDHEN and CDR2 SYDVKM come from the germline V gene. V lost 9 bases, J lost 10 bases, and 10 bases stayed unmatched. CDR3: CASGGQGVPGAFF. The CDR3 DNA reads TGTGCCAGTGGGGGACAGGGGGTCCCGGGAGCTTTCTTT.

CDR3 region: CASSVSVTTEAFF. The CDR3 coding sequence is TGTGCCAGCAGCGTAAGTGTGACAACAGAAGCTTTCTTT. This chain joins TRBV9 and TRBJ1-1; no firm D call. There are 13 residues in the CDR3. Per the germline V gene, CDR1 is SGDLS and CDR2 is YYNGEE. Trimming took off 1 base at V and 8 bases at J, with 12 bases between the two ends.

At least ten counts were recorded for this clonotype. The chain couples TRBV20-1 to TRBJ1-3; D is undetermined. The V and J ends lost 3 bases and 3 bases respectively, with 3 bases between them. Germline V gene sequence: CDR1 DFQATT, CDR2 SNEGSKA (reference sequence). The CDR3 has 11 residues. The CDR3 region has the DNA TGCAGTGCTAGCCATGGAAACACCATATATTTT. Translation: CSASHGNTIYF.

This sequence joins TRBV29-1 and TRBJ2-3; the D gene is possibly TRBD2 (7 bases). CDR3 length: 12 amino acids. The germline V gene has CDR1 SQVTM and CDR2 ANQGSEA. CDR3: CRGGGAEGTQYF. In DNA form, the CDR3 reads TGCAGAGGAGGGGGGGCGGAAGGTACGCAGTATTTT.

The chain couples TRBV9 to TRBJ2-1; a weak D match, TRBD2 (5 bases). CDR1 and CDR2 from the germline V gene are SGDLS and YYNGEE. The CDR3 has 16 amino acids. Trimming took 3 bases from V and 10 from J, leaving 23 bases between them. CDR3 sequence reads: CASSAHGEFSSHEQFF. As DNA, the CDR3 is TGTGCCAGCAGCGCCCACGGGGAGTTTTCGTCCCACGAGCAGTTCTTC.

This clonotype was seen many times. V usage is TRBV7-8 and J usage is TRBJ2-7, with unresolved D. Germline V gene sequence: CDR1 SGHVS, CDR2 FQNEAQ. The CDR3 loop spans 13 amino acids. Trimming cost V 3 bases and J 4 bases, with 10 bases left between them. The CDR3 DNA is TGTGCCAGCAGCTTGTTAAGGGCGTACGAGCAGTACTTC. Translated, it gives CASSLLRAYEQYF.

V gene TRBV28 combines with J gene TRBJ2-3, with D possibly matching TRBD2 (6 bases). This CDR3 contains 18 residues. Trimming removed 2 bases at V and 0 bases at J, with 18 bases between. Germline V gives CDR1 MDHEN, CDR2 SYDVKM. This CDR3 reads CASSLSGLWRDSTDTQYF. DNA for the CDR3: TGTGCCAGCAGTTTAAGCGGTCTATGGCGGGACAGCACAGATACGCAGTATTTT.